Each of the 5 T cell receptor beta chains below was sequenced from the same sample in a study of T-cell reconstitution after alpha-beta-depleted transplantation in children. Construction of the TCRbeta library involved unique molecular identifiers. TCRdb re-derived calls from the PCR reads in MiXCR, one entry per CDR3 protein. The repertoire has 250,000 or so distinct CDR3 sequences, around 25% of them found once; the top ten carry about 5%. The sample was PBMCs, mostly from graft donor cells, taken 360 days after TCRalphabeta/CD19-depleted stem cell transplant. The receptors were sampled from a female patient under 10 years old who had a stem cell transplant for congenital amegakaryocytic thrombocytopenia, so the T cells may come from the graft donor.

As concerns this clonotype: Because the CDR3's place on the DNA is in doubt, the DNA is left out and the CDR3 is given as listed by TCRdb. The chain has TRBV5-1 and TRBJ2-1; TRBD1 reflects the table's D call only, with no check against the DNA. The CDR3 length equals 18 residues, ends included. CDR1 and CDR2 (germline): SGHRS, YFSETQ. CDR3 loop: CASSLTWGSGAAQVRRFF.

This chain connects TRBV7-2 to TRBJ2-7, with D possibly matching TRBD2 (5 bases). Germline lookup yields CDR1 SGHTA and CDR2 FQGNSA. V lost 1 base and J 3 bases, leaving 10 bases between the germline ends. The CDR3 has 14 amino acids. The CDR3 region has the DNA TGTGCCAGCAGCTTAGAGGACGGGGACTACGAGCAGTACTTC. Its translation: CASSLEDGDYEQYF.

This sequence joins TRBV4-2 and TRBJ1-2, with D possibly being TRBD1 (5 bases). Germline-derived CDR1 and CDR2 are LGHNA and YNFKEQ. CDR3 length equals 15 residues. V lost 0 bases to trimming and J lost 8 bases, with 16 bases between them. CDR3 sequence: CASSQEWAAGRGYTF. The CDR3 region has the DNA TGTGCCAGCAGCCAAGAATGGGCGGCAGGGCGAGGCTACACCTTC.

This rearrangement joins TRBV10-3 to TRBJ2-7; 9 bases map to TRBD1. This CDR3 has 16 residues. Trimming at V came to 0 bases and at J to 7 bases, leaving 10 bases not matched to a gene. In germline, CDR1 is ENHRY, CDR2 SYGVKD. The CDR3 region is CAISESADRGPVEQYF. For the CDR3, the DNA is TGTGCCATCAGTGAGTCAGCGGACAGGGGACCCGTGGAGCAGTACTTC.

The rearrangement uses TRBV27 and TRBJ2-5; 7 bases are shared with TRBD2. The CDR3 extends over 16 amino acids. Germline V gene lookup returns CDR1 MNHEY and CDR2 SMNVEV (reference sequence). V was clipped by 9 bases and J by 2 bases; unmatched bases: 15. The chain's CDR3 is CARMGRGVGMQETQYF. The DNA for the CDR3 is TGTGCCAGGATGGGACGGGGGGTTGGCATGCAAGAGACCCAGTACTTC.